The TCR beta chain described here comes from a study of blood T cell repertoires in COVID-19. This CDR3 contains 15 residues. Looked up from germline, CDR1 is GTSNPN and CDR2 is SVGIG (reference sequence). The germline V and J ends were trimmed by 2 bases and 2 bases, with 16 bases remaining between them. The method was immunoSEQ multiplex PCR; TCRdb's version includes in-frame clones alone and lacks a portion of them. The sample holds some 250,000 clones; about 80% are singletons and the top ten take approximately 4.8%. Sequences were obtained from peripheral blood. The V and J genes are TRBV30 and TRBJ2-7; TRBD1 is a possible D gene (5 bases). This TCR was recovered from a man between 45 and 60 years old with active or convalescent COVID-19. Written as DNA, the CDR3 is TGTGCCTGGAGTAAAATAAGGACACTCGCCTACGAGCAGTACTTC. It specifies CAWSKIRTLAYEQYF.